Shown below are 12 T cell receptor beta chains from a single sample sequenced in a study of blood T cell repertoires in COVID-19. Assay used: immunoSEQ multiplex PCR; TCRdb lists only in-frame clones, some missing. The data contain around 170,000 clones, 70% to 90% of them singletons. The sample consisted of peripheral blood. Receptor source: a man aged 55-75 years with acute or convalescent COVID-19.

The chain is built from TRBV20-1 and TRBJ1-6; D unclear. CDR1 and CDR2 from the germline V gene are DFQATT and SNEGSKA (reference sequence). The CDR3 is 16 residues long. V was cut by 3 bases and J by 5 bases, with 17 bases left in between. This CDR3 reads CSASPRVAPNNSPLHF. The CDR3 region has the DNA TGCAGTGCTAGTCCCCGGGTCGCTCCCAATAATTCACCCCTCCACTTT.

The chain employs TRBV4-1 and TRBJ2-1, with 7 nucleotides matching TRBD2. CDR3 length: 14 amino acids. Germline V gene data show CDR1 as MGHRA and CDR2 as YSYEKL. Trimming at V came to 2 bases and at J to 9 bases, leaving 7 bases not matched to a gene. The CDR3 region has the DNA TGCGCCAGCAGCCAACACCTAGCGGCGGCTGAGCAGTTCTTC. As protein: CASSQHLAAAEQFF.

This CDR3 reads CASTWGGSSGNTIYF. The CDR3 DNA is TGTGCCAGCACCTGGGGGGGAAGTTCTGGAAACACCATATATTTT. This rearrangement joins TRBV6-5 to TRBJ1-3, with a tentative D call TRBD1 (5 bases). There are 15 residues in the CDR3. V lost 7 bases and J lost 1, with 14 bases in between. Germline CDR1 and CDR2: MNHEY and SVGAGI.

This chain connects TRBV13 to TRBJ2-7; no clear D. V was clipped by 0 bases and J by 0 bases, with 9 bases between them. This CDR3 has 15 residues. Per germline, CDR1 PRHDT and CDR2 FYEKMQ (reference sequence). The CDR3 is CASSLGPSVSYEQYF. As DNA, the CDR3 is TGTGCCAGCAGCTTAGGCCCGAGCGTCTCCTACGAGCAGTACTTC.

This chain connects TRBV6-5 to TRBJ2-5; 9 bases align to TRBD2. CDR3 size: 14 residues. The J segment lost 4 bases and the V segment lost 6 bases, leaving 6 bases of the junction unmatched. CDR1 is MNHEY, CDR2 SVGAGI, per germline. CDR3 protein: CASRRGLASETQYF. CDR3 sequence (DNA): TGTGCCAGCAGGAGGGGACTAGCATCAGAGACCCAGTACTTC.

V and J are TRBV19 and TRBJ2-1; 9 bases match TRBD2. CDR1 LNHDA and CDR2 SQIVND come from the germline V gene (reference sequence). V lost 7 bases, J lost 0 bases, and 4 bases stayed unmatched. The CDR3 loop spans 15 amino acids. The CDR3 region is CASNLRGGSYNEQFF. The CDR3 DNA sequence: TGTGCCAGTAACTTGCGGGGGGGCTCCTACAATGAGCAGTTCTTC.

The rearrangement links TRBV5-1 to TRBJ1-4, with 9 bases identical to TRBD1. This CDR3 comprises 15 residues. Germline CDR1 and CDR2: SGHRS and YFSETQ. With 0 bases clipped from V and 4 bases from J, the junction kept 1 base outside the gene matches. CDR3 region: CASSLGTGVNEKLFF. The DNA for the CDR3 is TGCGCCAGCAGCTTGGGGACAGGGGTTAATGAAAAACTGTTTTTT.

Of note for this clone: At one end the junction does not follow the germline gene, possibly because of a read error. The chain is built from TRBV6-5 and TRBJ2-2; 7 bases are shared with TRBD1. The CDR3 contains 16 residues. CDR1 is MNHEY and CDR2 is SVGAGI in the germline V gene. CDR3 bases: TGTACCAGCAGTTATATTGAGGGGGCCGGTACCGGGGAGCTGTTTTTT. It codes for CTSSYIEGAGTGELFF.

J is TRBJ1-2 and V is TRBV2; possible D gene TRBD1, 6 bases. The V end was cut by 7 bases, the J end by 7 bases, with 19 bases between. The V gene's germline CDR1 is SNHLY and CDR2 FYNNEI. CDR3 length: 14 amino acids. CDR3 bases: TGTGCCAGCAAGGAGACAGGTCTCGTCGGTGGCTACACCTTC. Protein product: CASKETGLVGGYTF.

The chain is built from TRBV6-5 and TRBJ1-6, with 8 bases matching TRBD1. CDR1 and CDR2 (germline): MNHEY, SVGAGI. The CDR3 has 15 amino acids. V was pared by 0 bases and J by 8 bases, with 3 bases of the junction left unmatched. The CDR3 is CASSYSQGADSPLHF. The CDR3 DNA sequence: TGTGCCAGCAGTTACTCCCAGGGGGCGGATTCACCCCTCCACTTT.

This clone showed up just once. The gene calls are TRBV29-1 and TRBJ1-2; the D gene is possibly TRBD1 (6 bases). Germline V CDR1 and CDR2: SQVTM, ANQGSEA. CDR3 length equals 14 residues. V dropped 7 bases and J dropped 6 bases, with 21 bases sitting between them. The CDR3 DNA reads TGCAGCGCGCCCTCAACACAGGGAGTGGATGGCTACACCTTC. This sequence encodes CSAPSTQGVDGYTF.

The V and J genes are TRBV5-1 and TRBJ1-1, with TRBD1 matching over 7 bases. In germline, CDR1 is SGHRS, CDR2 YFSETQ. J lost 1 base, V lost 4 bases, and 4 bases had no gene match. This CDR3 has 14 residues. The CDR3 loop is CASSPNRGNTEAFF. The CDR3 region has the DNA TGCGCCAGCAGCCCAAACAGGGGGAACACTGAAGCTTTCTTT.